This is a list of T cell receptor beta chains from one sample in a study of control samples from healthy donors and cancer patients. TCRdb's copy holds only in-frame clones and misses some; the assay was immunoSEQ multiplex PCR. Seen here are roughly 170,000 clones, roughly 94% observed once, and the top ten hold 1.3% to 1.5%. Sequencing was performed on blood. The receptors stem from a woman under 30 in good health. The CDR3 runs from the conserved cysteine through the conserved F or W. Fields, in order: J gene, D gene, V gene, clone size, CDR3 DNA, CDR3 protein. D genes are given only for firm matches. A row's size may be missing; if present it is once, few, many or a size class.

j_gene: TRBJ2-2; d_gene: .; v_gene: TRBV5-6; abundance: .; CDR3nt: TGTGCCAGCAGCTTGATTCAGGGCGGGGAGCTGTTTTTT; CDR3aa: CASSLIQGGELFF
j_gene: TRBJ1-2; d_gene: .; v_gene: TRBV4-3; abundance: .; CDR3nt: TGCGCCAGCAGCCAAGATCATAGTGTTCCCACCTTC; CDR3aa: CASSQDHSVPTF
j_gene: TRBJ1-1; d_gene: .; v_gene: TRBV10-3; abundance: .; CDR3nt: TGTGCCATCAGTTCAGGGGACGGCACTGAAGCTTTCTTT; CDR3aa: CAISSGDGTEAFF
j_gene: TRBJ1-2; d_gene: .; v_gene: TRBV5-6; abundance: .; CDR3nt: TGTGCCAGCAGCTCGATCCTTTATGGCTACACCTTC; CDR3aa: CASSSILYGYTF
j_gene: TRBJ1-4; d_gene: .; v_gene: TRBV4-2; abundance: .; CDR3nt: TGTGCCAGCAGCTTGACAGAGAATGAAAAACTGTTTTTT; CDR3aa: CASSLTENEKLFF
j_gene: TRBJ1-1; d_gene: .; v_gene: TRBV11-2; abundance: .; CDR3nt: TGTGCCAGCAGCTTAGTCATAACTGAAGCTTTCTTT; CDR3aa: CASSLVITEAFF
j_gene: TRBJ1-2; d_gene: .; v_gene: TRBV10-2; abundance: .; CDR3nt: TGCGCCAGCAGTGAGTCGATGACAGCTGGCTACACCTTC; CDR3aa: CASSESMTAGYTF
j_gene: TRBJ2-1; d_gene: .; v_gene: TRBV7-3; abundance: .; CDR3nt: TGTGCCAGCAGCTTATACCCGGGGGCCTCCTACAATGAGCAGTTCTTC; CDR3aa: CASSLYPGASYNEQFF
j_gene: TRBJ1-4; d_gene: TRBD1; v_gene: TRBV28; abundance: once; CDR3nt: TGTGCCAGCAGTCTCGGACAGGGGCCTGAAAAACTGTTTTTT; CDR3aa: CASSLGQGPEKLFF
j_gene: TRBJ1-2; d_gene: TRBD1; v_gene: TRBV9; abundance: .; CDR3nt: TGTGCCAGCAGCGGATGGGACAGGGGGGCCTATGGCTACACCTTC; CDR3aa: CASSGWDRGAYGYTF
j_gene: TRBJ1-2; d_gene: .; v_gene: TRBV4-2; abundance: .; CDR3nt: TGTGCCAGCAGCCAAAGGTTGGCTCATGGCTACACCTTC; CDR3aa: CASSQRLAHGYTF
j_gene: TRBJ1-5; d_gene: .; v_gene: TRBV10-3; abundance: .; CDR3nt: TGTGCCATCAGTGAAGGTAACGACGGCAATCAGCCCCAGCATTTT; CDR3aa: CAISEGNDGNQPQHF
j_gene: TRBJ1-1; d_gene: .; v_gene: TRBV6-2/TRBV6-3; abundance: .; CDR3nt: TGTGCCAGCAGTTACTCCGGGGGGCTCGTGGGCACTGAAGCTTTCTTT; CDR3aa: CASSYSGGLVGTEAFF
j_gene: TRBJ1-2; d_gene: TRBD1; v_gene: TRBV6-6; abundance: many; CDR3nt: TGTGCCAGCAGCCACGACAGGGTTGGCTACACCTTC; CDR3aa: CASSHDRVGYTF